Shown below are 11 T cell receptor beta chains from a single sample sequenced in a study of CD8+ T cells in alopecia areata. Treatment in this sample: oral pan-JAK inhibitor, 5-10 mg twice daily. Sequencing relied on a cDNA template that was reverse transcribed from extracted RNA. This table comes from immunoSEQ multiplex PCR, and its TCRdb copy is limited to in-frame clones, with some not included. The sample yields 150,000 to 200,000 clones, more than 55% seen once. This material consisted of CD4+ T cells sorted from blood, taken at week 4, from a patient treated with tofacitinib. The receptors were gathered from a human donor with alopecia areata.

This chain joins TRBV5-4 and TRBJ1-6; 9 nucleotides line up with TRBD1. The CDR3 is 15 amino acids. Germline V gene data show CDR1 as SGHNT and CDR2 as YYREEE (reference sequence). The trim removed 4 bases at V and 6 bases at J, leaving 5 bases unmatched. CDR3 region: CASSIRQGVNSPLHF. The CDR3 nucleotides are TGTGCCAGCAGCATCCGACAGGGGGTTAATTCACCCCTCCACTTT.

The sample holds a few counts of this clone. This chain links TRBV30 with TRBJ2-7; the D gene is possibly TRBD2 (5 bases). V lost 3 bases and J lost 6, with 12 bases in between. Germline V gives CDR1 GTSNPN, CDR2 SVGIG (reference sequence). The CDR3 contains 12 residues. The CDR3 DNA follows: TGTGCCTGGAGAGGGATAGGAGGCGAGCAGTACTTC. This gives the protein CAWRGIGGEQYF.

This chain links TRBV9 with TRBJ1-2; no reliable D call. The germline V gene has CDR1 SGDLS and CDR2 YYNGEE. The V end was cut by 0 bases, the J end by 2 bases, with 5 bases between. The CDR3 totals 13 residues. CDR3 coding DNA: TGTGCCAGCAGCGTAGCGGGGAACTATGGCTACACCTTC. Protein: CASSVAGNYGYTF.

This clone has more than one count but fewer than ten. This rearrangement joins TRBV29-1 to TRBJ1-1; D gene unclear. This CDR3 comprises 11 residues. Per the germline V gene, CDR1 is SQVTM and CDR2 is ANQGSEA. The V gene lost 4 bases and the J gene lost 0 bases, with 3 bases spanning the gap. In DNA form, the CDR3 reads TGCAGCGTTGCATTGAACACTGAAGCTTTCTTT. Residues: CSVALNTEAFF.

The V call is TRBV30, the J call TRBJ1-1, with a tentative D call TRBD1 (6 bases). Trimming stripped 3 bases from V and 1 base from J, with 9 bases between. The CDR3 runs to 13 residues. CDR1 is GTSNPN and CDR2 is SVGIG in the germline V gene (reference sequence). The DNA of the CDR3 is TGTGCCTGGAGGGGGGGACAGAACACTGAAGCTTTCTTT. It specifies CAWRGGQNTEAFF.

The chain carries TRBV4-1 and TRBJ1-4; D gene uncertain. Deletions cut 0 bases from V and 0 bases from J, with 14 bases between. The CDR3 is 18 residues long. Germline V lookup: CDR1 MGHRA, CDR2 YSYEKL. CDR3 in DNA: TGCGCCAGCAGCCAAGATGAGCGGGCAGCGGCAACTAATGAAAAACTGTTTTTT. Amino acid sequence: CASSQDERAAATNEKLFF.

This clone was picked up a small number of times. This rearrangement joins TRBV30 to TRBJ1-2, with a weak D call TRBD1 (5 bases). The CDR3 runs 14 residues. From germline, CDR1 is GTSNPN and CDR2 SVGIG (reference sequence). V lost 0 bases and J 4 bases, leaving 12 bases between the germline ends. The CDR3 nucleotides are TGTGCCTGGAGTGTAAGCGGGACCGCCTATGGCTACACCTTC. Translation: CAWSVSGTAYGYTF.

The CDR3 nucleotides are TGCGCCAGCAGCCTCCCTAGAAAAGGACAGGGGGCCGGTAGCAATCAGCCCCAGCATTTT. It yields the protein CASSLPRKGQGAGSNQPQHF. This chain uses TRBV4-3 with TRBJ1-5; 11 bases match TRBD1. Germline V gives CDR1 LGHNA, CDR2 YSLEER. There are 20 residues in the CDR3. V lost 4 bases to trimming and J lost 0 bases; unmatched junction nucleotides: 14.

This clone was detected only a few times. This chain connects TRBV29-1 to TRBJ1-5, with TRBD1 matching over 9 bases. The ends lost 3 bases at V and 3 bases at J; junction bases unmatched: 3. The CDR3 extends over 14 amino acids. Germline V gene lookup returns CDR1 SQVTM and CDR2 ANQGSEA. This CDR3 is CSVEGQGFNQPQHF. DNA of the CDR3: TGCAGCGTTGAGGGACAGGGCTTCAATCAGCCCCAGCATTTT.

This clone was detected only once. The chain combines TRBV30 with TRBJ1-5; 9 bases are a match to TRBD1. The CDR3 sequence is 11 residues long. The germline CDR1 and CDR2 sequences are GTSNPN and SVGIG (reference sequence). Trimming removed 5 bases from V and 8 bases from J; junction bases left unmatched: 1. CDR3 bases: TGTGCCTGGGGGGACAGGGAGCCCCAGCATTTT. Its protein is CAWGDREPQHF.

The rearrangement links TRBV27 to TRBJ1-1; D is undetermined. V was trimmed by 6 bases and J by 6 bases, leaving 20 bases between them. This CDR3 has 15 amino acids. CDR1 and CDR2 from the germline V gene are MNHEY and SMNVEV (reference sequence). CDR3 loop: CASRTNFIQGAEAFF. The CDR3 nucleotides read TGTGCCAGCAGGACCAATTTTATACAAGGAGCTGAAGCTTTCTTT.